This is a list of T cell receptor beta chains from one sample in a study of OX40 agonist ivuxolimab in advanced cancers. Some clones are missing from TCRdb's copy, which holds only in-frame ones; the method was immunoSEQ multiplex PCR. The sample contains about 40,000 clones, approximately 86% of which appear only once. Sample: CD4+ or CD8+ T cells sorted from blood, taken in a trial of the OX40 agonist ivuxolimab. These receptors all stem from an adult with an advanced solid tumor such as melanoma, head and neck, liver or kidney cancer. The conserved cysteine and the conserved F or W are not part of the CDR3 here.

j_gene	v_gene	CDR3aa
TRBJ2-7	TRBV5-5	ASSLARGPPYEQY
TRBJ1-5	TRBV10-3	AISEGTPNQPQH
TRBJ1-3	TRBV6-1	ASSPGHTSGNTIY
TRBJ1-2	TRBV5-4	ASSLWGANGYT
TRBJ1-2	TRBV7-9	ASSLYRPYGYT
TRBJ1-3	TRBV9	ASSESGNTIY
TRBJ1-6	TRBV18	ASSPNRGPEREALH
TRBJ2-3	TRBV7-9	ASSHTSGGPPDTQY
TRBJ2-7	TRBV10-2	ASGAGEQY
TRBJ1-1	TRBV25-1	ASSEWGAVNTEAF
TRBJ2-7	TRBV20-1	SALKEYEQY
TRBJ1-1	TRBV27	ASSSPDNSYTEAF
TRBJ2-3	TRBV7-2	ASSLATGRTDTQY
TRBJ2-7	TRBV4-3	ASKPREEQY
TRBJ1-1	TRBV4-1	ASSHRDSNTEAF
TRBJ1-2	TRBV2	ASSVTGGYDGYT
TRBJ1-2	TRBV2	ASSRRQQGAGDGYT
TRBJ2-3	TRBV7-2	ASSPTGSPGDTQY
TRBJ1-2	TRBV5-6	ASSLILRDYT
TRBJ1-2	TRBV4-3	ASSPDLDSLQGAEGYT
TRBJ2-7	TRBV30	AWSVAETYEQY
TRBJ2-1	TRBV10-3	AISERTGYNEQF
TRBJ2-7	TRBV5-6	ASSLSGSSYEQY
TRBJ1-2	TRBV6-6	ASSSEYGYT
TRBJ1-3	TRBV19	ASSISGQGLSGNTIY
TRBJ1-2	TRBV9	ASSEGYSYGYT
TRBJ1-1	TRBV4-1	ASSPRRTMNTEAF
TRBJ2-2	TRBV7-9	ASSPKKGGLGTGELF
TRBJ2-1	TRBV7-6	ASSLIGESYNEQF
TRBJ2-7	TRBV7-8	ASSATEFYEQY
TRBJ2-3	TRBV6-5	ASSYLRGGEDTQY
TRBJ2-1	TRBV2	ASRTGQGALSEQF
TRBJ2-6	TRBV5-5	ASSLDPLKNSGANVLT
TRBJ2-7	TRBV7-9	ASSFPLLQTGSYEQY
TRBJ1-1	TRBV2	ASSPDRQAF
TRBJ1-1	TRBV5-4	ASSGGQVLNTEAF
TRBJ2-1	TRBV5-4	ASSGTVGQAYPGEQF
TRBJ2-1	TRBV7-3	ASSLLEGGHNEQF
TRBJ1-1	TRBV28	ASSLGGGADYEAF
TRBJ2-7	TRBV7-6	ASSLLTGAGEQY
TRBJ2-7	TRBV9	ASSSWTSGYEQY
TRBJ1-6	TRBV27	ASSYRDSGYSPLH
TRBJ1-2	TRBV6-5	ASHQGDYGYT
TRBJ2-7	TRBV4-3	ASSPGLAGALSYEQY
TRBJ2-2	TRBV9	ASSPGGRDTGELF
TRBJ2-5	TRBV6-1	ASRPGGPTQY
TRBJ2-5	TRBV5-1	ASRETGWGGETQY
TRBJ1-2	TRBV6-5	ASSYTTPLTEDYT
TRBJ2-3	TRBV7-6	ASSLRQHSTDTQY
TRBJ1-5	TRBV5-6	ASSYGTFPHQPQH
TRBJ1-2	TRBV6-5	ASSYFGAYGYT
TRBJ1-1	TRBV4-3	ASSQDRALDRGLATEAF
TRBJ2-3	TRBV28	ASSLGTEGPSTDTQY
NA	TRBV7-9	ASSFTTSAGYEQY
TRBJ1-1	TRBV5-1	ASSFGTEAF
TRBJ2-7	TRBV19	ASSPGTRSSYEQY
TRBJ2-7	TRBV15	ATSEGPNSYEQY
TRBJ1-1	TRBV2	ASSESGGEEAF
TRBJ1-5	TRBV7-2	ASSLAYGHHSNQPQH
TRBJ1-1	TRBV28	ASSQTGRAEAF